A single sample gave rise to the 24 T cell receptor beta chains below, sequenced in a study of T cell changes during pregnancy in multiple sclerosis. Clones were read by immunoSEQ multiplex PCR, and TCRdb kept only the in-frame ones, dropping some. The sample lists 40,000 to 50,000 clones, 90% to 95% occurring once. The specimen comprised CD8+ T cells from peripheral blood mononuclear cells, sampled in the third trimester of pregnancy. Source of these receptors: a female donor with multiple sclerosis, enrolled in a pregnancy study.

The chain employs TRBV2 and TRBJ2-1; D is possibly TRBD1 (5 bases). The V end lost 4 bases, the J end lost 8 bases, and 12 bases lay between the germline ends. CDR1 is SNHLY and CDR2 is FYNNEI in the germline V gene. The CDR3 totals 13 residues. The CDR3 region has the DNA TGTGCCAGCAGTGGGCAGGGTTTTTATGAGCAGTTCTTC. Its protein is CASSGQGFYEQFF.

This chain connects TRBV9 to TRBJ2-5; D remains unclear. The CDR3 contains 13 residues. CDR1 and CDR2 from the germline V gene are SGDLS and YYNGEE. Trimming took 0 bases from V and 2 from J, leaving 5 bases between them. The CDR3 is CASSVAQQETQYF. The DNA of the CDR3 is TGTGCCAGCAGCGTAGCACAGCAAGAGACCCAGTACTTC.

The chain carries TRBV9 and TRBJ2-7; 10 nucleotides line up with TRBD2. The CDR3 sequence is 15 residues long. Trimming took 0 bases from V and 4 from J; bases not matched to a gene: 4. Germline loops: CDR1 SGDLS, CDR2 YYNGEE. The CDR3 DNA reads as TGTGCCAGCAGCGTAGACGTGACTAGCGGGTACGAGCAGTACTTC. Protein: CASSVDVTSGYEQYF.

The gene calls are TRBV7-2 and TRBJ1-4; tentative D call: TRBD1 (6 bases). The V gene lost 5 bases and the J gene lost 6 bases, with 16 bases spanning the gap. CDR3 size: 15 residues. Germline V gives CDR1 SGHTA, CDR2 FQGNSA. CDR3 amino acids: CASSPEGGSDEKLFF. The CDR3 nucleotides read TGTGCCAGCAGCCCAGAGGGGGGGAGTGATGAAAAACTGTTTTTT.

The CDR3 loop reads CASSLRAGRTCTF. The CDR3 DNA reads TGTGCCAGCAGTCTACGGGCAGGGAGGACTTGCACCTTC. The chain carries TRBV28 and TRBJ1-2; D is possibly TRBD1 (5 bases). CDR3 length: 13 amino acids. Germline CDR1 and CDR2: MDHEN and SYDVKM. Trimming pared 5 bases from V and 13 bases from J, leaving 20 bases between.

The chain carries TRBV6-4 and TRBJ1-1; D gene uncertain. Germline CDR1 reads MRHNA; CDR2 reads SNTAGT. The CDR3 runs 13 residues. V dropped 4 bases and J dropped 6 bases, with 12 bases sitting between them. CDR3 residues: CASSVSSRSEAFF. The CDR3 DNA reads as TGTGCCAGCAGTGTCTCGAGTAGATCTGAAGCTTTCTTT.

The chain recombines TRBV7-3 with TRBJ2-2; 10 nucleotides match TRBD2. The CDR3 runs to 17 residues. V shed 4 bases and J 0 bases; nucleotides not matched to a gene: 5. The germline gives CDR1 SGHTA, CDR2 FQGTGA. As DNA, the CDR3 is TGTGCCAGCAGCTCGGTAGCGGGAGGCGCGAACACCGGGGAGCTGTTTTTT. Its translation: CASSSVAGGANTGELFF.

The chain uses TRBV9 and TRBJ1-5; D not resolved. From germline, CDR1 is SGDLS and CDR2 YYNGEE. The CDR3 contains 15 residues. Trimming removed 2 bases at V and 0 bases at J, with 9 bases between. CDR3 sequence: CASSVGEISNQPQHF. CDR3 DNA sequence: TGTGCCAGCAGCGTGGGCGAGATTAGCAATCAGCCCCAGCATTTT.

This clone has only a few counts. This rearrangement joins TRBV27 to TRBJ2-3; D uncertain. CDR1 MNHEY and CDR2 SMNVEV come from the germline V gene (reference sequence). This CDR3 spans 10 amino acids. V dropped 8 bases and J dropped 7 bases, with 7 bases sitting between them. The CDR3 sequence is CASGRHTQYF. CDR3 coding DNA: TGTGCCAGCGGGCGCCATACGCAGTATTTT.

The V call is TRBV6-1, the J call TRBJ2-2, with TRBD2 matching 9 bases. Germline CDR1 MNHNS, CDR2 SASEGT. The CDR3 is made up of 15 amino acids. V lost 2 bases, J lost 8 bases, and 6 bases stayed unmatched. CDR3 sequence (DNA): TGTGCCAGCAGTGAAATCGGCGGGAGGGGAGGGGAGCTGTTTTTT. The encoded protein is CASSEIGGRGGELFF.

The chain combines TRBV10-3 with TRBJ2-5; TRBD2 might be the D (5 bases). Gene TRBJ2-7 matches the end of the DNA better, so the J call may be wrong. The CDR3 runs 14 residues. CDR1 is ENHRY, CDR2 SYGVKD, per germline. The CDR3 loop is CAIRRAPWSDEQYF. The CDR3 bases are TGTGCCATCAGGCGGGCCCCATGGTCAGACGAGCAGTACTTC.

In its sample, this clone was seen once. The chain recombines TRBV5-6 with TRBJ2-1; 8 nucleotides line up with TRBD2. J gave up 0 bases and V 10 bases, and 3 bases lay outside the gene matches. CDR1 is SGHDT and CDR2 is YYEEEE in the germline V gene. CDR3 length: 13 residues. In DNA form, the CDR3 reads TGTGCCGGGAGCGGGAGCTCCTACAATGAGCAGTTCTTC. It translates to CAGSGSSYNEQFF. Looking up the rest from reference TRBV5-6 and TRBJ2-1 gives the full variable domain: DAGVTQSPTHLIKTRGQQVTLRCSPKSGHDTVSWYQQALGQGPQFIFQYYEEEERQRGNFPDRFSGHQFPNYSSELNVNALLLGDSALYLCAGSGSSYNEQFFGPGTRLTVL.

The chain links TRBV27 to TRBJ1-1; D unclear. Trimming shortened V by 7 bases and J by 3 bases, and 12 bases separated the two germline ends. The germline V gene has CDR1 MNHEY and CDR2 SMNVEV (reference sequence). The CDR3 has 13 residues. The CDR3, as DNA: TGTGCCAGCAACGGTATCGGGGACACTGAAGCTTTCTTT. Translation gives CASNGIGDTEAFF.

The chain recombines TRBV9 with TRBJ1-2; tentative D call: TRBD1 (5 bases). The CDR3 is 13 amino acids. V lost 2 bases, J lost 7 bases, and 12 bases lay in between. Germline CDR1 is SGDLS and CDR2 is YYNGEE. CDR3 sequence reads: CASSVGGETGYTF. Here the CDR3 DNA reads TGTGCCAGCAGCGTGGGGGGGGAAACTGGCTACACCTTC.

CDR3 sequence reads: CSAGRSSSYNEQFF. DNA of the CDR3: TGCAGCGCAGGGCGGTCGAGCTCCTACAATGAGCAGTTCTTC. This chain uses TRBV29-1 with TRBJ2-1; possible D gene TRBD1, 5 bases. CDR3 size: 14 residues. Germline lookup yields CDR1 SQVTM and CDR2 ANQGSEA. V shed 7 bases and J shed 0 bases, with 13 bases lying between them.

This clone has a count of ten or more. The rearrangement joins TRBV19 to TRBJ2-1; D gene unclear. V shed 5 bases and J shed 3 bases, with 14 bases lying between them. The germline CDR1 and CDR2 sequences are LNHDA and SQIVND (reference sequence). This CDR3 contains 15 residues. This CDR3 reads CASSVSLSVYNEQFF. The CDR3 DNA is TGTGCCAGTAGTGTGAGCTTGTCGGTCTACAATGAGCAGTTCTTC.

The V gene is TRBV7-8, the J gene TRBJ2-3; TRBD1 is a possible D gene (5 bases). Trimming pared 3 bases from V and 2 bases from J, leaving 12 bases between. The germline CDR1 and CDR2 sequences are SGHVS and FQNEAQ. The CDR3 is 15 amino acids. The CDR3 spells CASSLQGVDTDTQYF. The CDR3 DNA follows: TGTGCCAGCAGCTTGCAAGGGGTTGACACAGATACGCAGTATTTT.

This chain links TRBV27 with TRBJ2-7; TRBD1 aligns across 9 bases. CDR1 is MNHEY and CDR2 is SMNVEV in the germline V gene (reference sequence). V lost 6 bases and J lost 0; bases outside the gene matches: 6. CDR3 length equals 15 residues. CDR3 amino acids: CASRLMGQGSYEQYF. The CDR3 DNA sequence: TGTGCCAGCAGGCTCATGGGACAGGGCTCCTACGAGCAGTACTTC.

The CDR3 reads CASSVAGGAGANVLTF. DNA for the CDR3: TGTGCCAGCAGCGTAGCGGGAGGGGCTGGGGCCAACGTCCTGACTTTC. J is TRBJ2-6 and V is TRBV9, with 8 positions matching TRBD2. Looked up from germline, CDR1 is SGDLS and CDR2 is YYNGEE. V shed 0 bases and J 2 bases; nucleotides not matched to a gene: 1. This CDR3 comprises 16 residues.

The chain combines TRBV29-1 with TRBJ2-3; 13 bases align to TRBD2. Per germline, CDR1 SQVTM and CDR2 ANQGSEA. This CDR3 comprises 20 residues. Unmatched junction bases numbered 14, after V lost 2 bases and J lost 0 bases. CDR3 nucleotide sequence: TGCAGCGTTGAAAGGTTGACTAGCGGGAGGTTTACGACTAGCACAGATACGCAGTATTTT. The encoded protein is CSVERLTSGRFTTSTDTQYF.

This chain joins TRBV9 and TRBJ1-1; TRBD1 might be the D (6 bases). Trimming took off 0 bases at V and 1 base at J, with 16 bases between the two ends. The CDR3 covers 17 residues. Germline CDR1 is SGDLS and CDR2 is YYNGEE. The CDR3 nucleotides read TGTGCCAGCAGCGTAGCTGTGATGGTCAGGGGGAACACTGAAGCTTTCTTT. This encodes CASSVAVMVRGNTEAFF.

The sample holds one count of this clone. The chain recombines TRBV7-3 with TRBJ2-3; a possible D gene is TRBD1 (6 bases). The CDR3 has 12 amino acids. The V gene lost 5 bases and the J gene lost 6 bases, with 9 bases spanning the gap. Looked up from germline, CDR1 is SGHTA and CDR2 is FQGTGA. Here the CDR3 reads CASSQQGDTQYF. The CDR3 DNA sequence: TGTGCCAGCAGCCAACAGGGCGATACGCAGTATTTT.

The rearrangement links TRBV28 to TRBJ2-5, with a possible D match to TRBD2 (7 bases). Germline V gene sequence: CDR1 MDHEN, CDR2 SYDVKM. This CDR3 has 15 amino acids. Trimming removed 6 bases from V and 0 bases from J, with 14 bases in between. CDR3 protein: CASSPRGADQETQYF. The CDR3 region has the DNA TGTGCCAGCAGCCCCCGGGGGGCAGACCAAGAGACCCAGTACTTC.

This clone was detected only once. V gene TRBV6-1 combines with J gene TRBJ1-2, with TRBD1 as a possible D gene (5 bases). CDR3 size: 15 residues. With 2 bases removed from V and 8 bases from J, the gap between germline ends came to 18 bases. CDR1 and CDR2 (germline): MNHNS, SASEGT. The DNA of the CDR3 is TGTGCCAGCAGTGAACCAGACAGCCGAAGATGGGGCTACACCTTC. Protein product: CASSEPDSRRWGYTF.